This T cell receptor (beta chain) originates from a study of long-term antiretroviral therapy in people with HIV. V lost 1 base, J lost 4 bases, and 4 bases lay in between. CDR1 and CDR2 from the germline V gene are DFQATT and SNEGSKA (reference sequence). CDR3 size: 11 residues. Every sample had about 0.95-10 million cryopreserved PBMC in it before DNA extraction. At the survey level, the v3.0 immunoSEQ assay was run. Assay used: immunoSEQ multiplex PCR; TCRdb lists only in-frame clones, some missing. Here the sample spans 13,000 to 15,000 clones, around four fifths being singletons. The source was unsorted PBMCs, collected 1.8 years before starting antiretroviral therapy. The rearrangement uses TRBV20-1 and TRBJ2-5; D remains unclear. This clonotype was obtained from a woman between 40 and 55 years old with HIV. The CDR3 DNA reads as TGCAGTGCTAGAGGGGGAGAGACCCAGTACTTC. Translation gives CSARGGETQYF.